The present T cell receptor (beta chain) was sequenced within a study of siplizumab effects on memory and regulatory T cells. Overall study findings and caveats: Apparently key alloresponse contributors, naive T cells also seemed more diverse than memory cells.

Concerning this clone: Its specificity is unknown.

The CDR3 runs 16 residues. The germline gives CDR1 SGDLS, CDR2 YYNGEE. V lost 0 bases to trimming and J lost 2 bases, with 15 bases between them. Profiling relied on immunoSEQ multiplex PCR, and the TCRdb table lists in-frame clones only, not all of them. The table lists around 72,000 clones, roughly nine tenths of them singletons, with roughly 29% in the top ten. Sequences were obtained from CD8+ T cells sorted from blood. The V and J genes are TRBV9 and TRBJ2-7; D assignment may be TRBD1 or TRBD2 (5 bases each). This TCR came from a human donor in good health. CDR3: CASSVGPGTGTYEQYF. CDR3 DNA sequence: TGTGCCAGCAGCGTAGGCCCAGGGACGGGGACCTACGAGCAGTACTTC.